What follows are 26 T cell receptor beta chains derived from one specimen sequenced in a study of response to subunit inactivated influenza vaccine. TCRdb recomputed calls from the RT-PCR reads with MiXCR, one row per CDR3 protein. The profile covers approximately 500,000 distinct CDR3 sequences, with roughly 13% appearing a single time and roughly 14% taken by the ten largest. The sequencing used PBMCs from blood, collected about 6 weeks after vaccination. All receptors derive from a man between 45 and 60 years old who received an inactivated influenza vaccine.

In this sample, this clonotype turned up a few times. V gene TRBV20-1 combines with J gene TRBJ1-4, with D possibly being TRBD1 (5 bases). Trimming cost V 0 bases and J 4 bases, with 12 bases left between them. CDR1 and CDR2 (germline): DFQATT, SNEGSKA (reference sequence). The CDR3 contains 15 residues. The CDR3 region has the DNA TGCAGTGCTAGAGATCTCCAGGGAATTAATGAAAAACTGTTTTTT. This codes for CSARDLQGINEKLFF.

The V gene is TRBV6-1, the J gene TRBJ1-5; D not resolved. The CDR3 contains 15 residues. Trimming shortened V by 4 bases and J by 0 bases, and 10 bases separated the two germline ends. Germline V gene data show CDR1 as MNHNS and CDR2 as SASEGT. CDR3 region: CASSGTTLSNQPQHF. CDR3 DNA: TGTGCCAGCAGTGGGACGACCCTTAGCAATCAGCCCCAGCATTTT.

The chain recombines TRBV10-2 with TRBJ2-5; maybe TRBD2 (7 bases). V lost 2 bases and J 5 bases, leaving 15 bases between the germline ends. The germline gives CDR1 WSHSY, CDR2 SAAADI. The CDR3 contains 15 residues. The CDR3, as DNA: TGCGCCAGCAGTGAGGGCGGGGGCAAGTGGGAGACCCAGTACTTC. It is translated as CASSEGGGKWETQYF.

V usage is TRBV29-1 and J usage is TRBJ1-1, with D hard to call. The CDR3 runs 12 residues. The ends were cut back, 7 bases at V and 0 bases at J, with 9 bases in the middle. Per the germline V gene, CDR1 is SQVTM and CDR2 is ANQGSEA. The CDR3 is CSGALMNTEAFF. CDR3 DNA sequence: TGCAGCGGGGCCCTTATGAACACTGAAGCTTTCTTT.

There are a few counts of this clonotype. The V call is TRBV5-1, the J call TRBJ1-4, with 8 bases that match TRBD1. V gave up 3 bases and J gave up 7 bases; unmatched junction bases: 5. CDR1 and CDR2 (germline): SGHRS, YFSETQ. CDR3 length equals 14 residues. The CDR3 protein is CASSSQGAPEKLFF. The CDR3, as DNA: TGCGCCAGCAGCTCGCAGGGGGCTCCTGAAAAACTGTTTTTT. Looking up the rest from reference TRBV5-1 and TRBJ1-4 gives the full variable domain: KAGVTQTPRYLIKTRGQQVTLSCSPISGHRSVSWYQQTPGQGLQFLFEYFSETQRNKGNFPGRFSGRQFSNSRSEMNVSTLELGDSALYLCASSSQGAPEKLFFGSGTQLSVL.

The table lists this clonotype with a few counts. This chain joins TRBV5-5 and TRBJ1-6; 8 nucleotides align to TRBD1. The CDR3 is 15 amino acids. CDR1 SGHKS and CDR2 YYEKEE come from the germline V gene (reference sequence). With 2 bases clipped from V and 9 bases from J, the junction kept 7 bases outside the gene matches. The chain's CDR3 is CASSLLSGGGSPLHF. CDR3 coding DNA: TGTGCCAGCAGCTTATTGTCAGGGGGCGGTTCACCCCTCCACTTT.

This clonotype was observed at least ten times. The J gene is TRBJ2-2, the V gene TRBV12-3 or TRBV12-4; the match to TRBD2 covers 10 bases. V lost 7 bases to trimming and J lost 7 bases; unmatched junction nucleotides: 6. The CDR3 is 14 amino acids. The CDR3 DNA reads as TGTGCCAGCAAAATAGCGGGGGGACACGGGGAGCTGTTTTTT. Encoded protein: CASKIAGGHGELFF.

Remarks on this clonotype: An end of the junction does not agree with germline; a read error may underlie this. The gene calls are TRBV7-3 and TRBJ2-1; 10 bases agree with TRBD2. There are 21 residues in the CDR3. From germline, CDR1 is SGHTA and CDR2 FQGTGA. The CDR3: CASNLPIRGLAAMSSYNEQFF. The CDR3 region has the DNA TGTGCCAGCAACTTACCCATAAGAGGACTAGCGGCCATGAGCTCCTACAATGAGCAGTTCTTC.

This clonotype appeared many times. The gene calls are TRBV12-3 or TRBV12-4 and TRBJ2-2; TRBD2 might be the D (5 bases). The V end was cut by 3 bases, the J end by 4 bases, with 9 bases between. This CDR3 region has 14 residues. The CDR3 nucleotides read TGTGCCAGCAGTTTCGAGGGTTTCACCGGGGAGCTGTTTTTT. Protein product: CASSFEGFTGELFF.

The table lists this clonotype with a few counts. This chain connects TRBV10-3 to TRBJ2-5; no firm D call. The CDR3 loop spans 13 amino acids. Germline V gives CDR1 ENHRY, CDR2 SYGVKD. With 0 bases removed from V and 3 bases from J, the gap between germline ends came to 5 bases. DNA for the CDR3: TGTGCCATCAGTGAGTCCCTTGAAGAGACCCAGTACTTC. Its protein product is CAISESLEETQYF.

The rearrangement joins TRBV28 to TRBJ2-2, with TRBD1 identical over 11 bases. The CDR3 consists of 14 residues. Germline CDR1 and CDR2: MDHEN and SYDVKM. Trimming at V came to 6 bases and at J to 6 bases, leaving 3 bases not matched to a gene. The CDR3 protein is CASRGTGGSGELFF. CDR3 sequence (DNA): TGTGCCAGCAGAGGGACAGGGGGGTCCGGGGAGCTGTTTTTT.

The gene calls are TRBV15 and TRBJ2-5, with 13 bases that match TRBD2. Losses at the gene ends were 1 base for V and 2 bases for J; bases not matched to a gene: 7. Per the germline V gene, CDR1 is LNHNV and CDR2 is YYDKDF (reference sequence). The CDR3 loop spans 18 amino acids. DNA for the CDR3: TGTGCCACCAGCAGAGGGGGGACTAGCGGGATGAAACAAGAGACCCAGTACTTC. Encoded protein: CATSRGGTSGMKQETQYF.

The table lists this clonotype with many counts. This sequence joins TRBV29-1 and TRBJ2-3; D might be TRBD1 or TRBD2, each matching 5 bases. Looked up from germline, CDR1 is SQVTM and CDR2 is ANQGSEA. The CDR3 sequence is 14 residues long. With 7 bases removed from V and 4 bases from J, the gap between germline ends came to 18 bases. CDR3 coding DNA: TGCAGCGGGCACGAGGGGCTAGCCGCAGATACGCAGTATTTT. As protein: CSGHEGLAADTQYF.

This clonotype was recorded many times. The chain is built from TRBV29-1 and TRBJ1-1; TRBD1 matches 7 bases. The junction had 9 bases not matched to a gene; V was cut back by 7 bases and J by 1 base. CDR1 SQVTM and CDR2 ANQGSEA come from the germline V gene. This CDR3 is built from 14 residues. CDR3 nucleotides: TGCAGCGGTAAGACAGGGTTCGGGAACACTGAAGCTTTCTTT. This codes for CSGKTGFGNTEAFF.

This clonotype has just a few counts. The chain recombines TRBV25-1 with TRBJ1-4; weak D call: TRBD1 (6 bases). The CDR3 runs 15 residues. Germline CDR1 is MGHDK and CDR2 is SYGVNS. V was shortened by 4 bases and J by 0 bases, with 9 bases between the two germline ends. The CDR3, as DNA: TGTGCCAGCAGTGTAAGACAGGCAACTAATGAAAAACTGTTTTTT. Translating it yields CASSVRQATNEKLFF.

The J gene is TRBJ2-1, the V gene TRBV15; D is ambiguous. The germline gives CDR1 LNHNV, CDR2 YYDKDF (reference sequence). V was trimmed by 0 bases and J by 4 bases, leaving 13 bases between them. The CDR3 extends over 16 amino acids. The CDR3 here is CATSRDRGGVYNEQFF. The CDR3 bases are TGTGCCACCAGCAGAGATCGAGGTGGAGTATACAATGAGCAGTTCTTC.

This chain links TRBV4-3 with TRBJ2-5; 9 nucleotides line up with TRBD2. Germline V CDR1 and CDR2: LGHNA, YSLEER. This CDR3 comprises 17 residues. The V and J ends lost 0 bases and 0 bases, in that order; junction bases with no gene match: 5. DNA of the CDR3: TGCGCCAGCAGCCAAGACATAGCGGGAGAGTACCAAGAGACCCAGTACTTC. It encodes CASSQDIAGEYQETQYF.

The chain combines TRBV12-3 or TRBV12-4 with TRBJ1-2, with TRBD1 matching 9 bases. There are 14 residues in the CDR3. V lost 6 bases to trimming and J lost 8 bases; unmatched junction nucleotides: 10. CDR3 coding DNA: TGTGCCAGCAGGCTGACGGGACAGGGATACGGCTACACCTTC. Amino acids: CASRLTGQGYGYTF.

The chain joins TRBV6-1 to TRBJ2-3; 10 bases are shared with TRBD2. V lost 6 bases and J lost 6; bases outside the gene matches: 12. This CDR3 has 16 residues. Germline assignment: CDR1 MNHNS and CDR2 SASEGT. CDR3 residues: CASSAKGTSVRDTQYF. CDR3 coding DNA: TGTGCCAGCAGCGCTAAGGGGACTAGCGTGCGGGATACGCAGTATTTT.

This clonotype was observed many times. The chain has TRBV4-2 and TRBJ2-1, with D hard to call. V dropped 4 bases and J dropped 2 bases, with 15 bases sitting between them. This CDR3 contains 16 residues. Germline values: CDR1 LGHNA, CDR2 YNFKEQ. Written as DNA, the CDR3 is TGTGCCAGCAGCCCTACGGGCGGAGCACCCTACAATGAGCAGTTCTTC. The encoded protein is CASSPTGGAPYNEQFF.

The V and J genes are TRBV5-1 and TRBJ2-7; D not resolved. The CDR3 is made up of 15 amino acids. The V and J ends lost 0 bases and 4 bases respectively, with 14 bases between them. Looked up from germline, CDR1 is SGHRS and CDR2 is YFSETQ. The CDR3 sequence: CASSLAPTDLYEQYF. Written as DNA, the CDR3 is TGCGCCAGCAGCTTGGCCCCTACAGACCTTTACGAGCAGTACTTC.

This clonotype showed up many times. This rearrangement joins TRBV11-2 to TRBJ2-1, with 8 bases identical to TRBD1. This CDR3 has 14 amino acids. Per the germline V gene, CDR1 is SGHAT and CDR2 is FQNNGV. Germline trimming cut 6 bases from V and 2 bases from J; bases unmatched to any gene: 3. CDR3 sequence: CASSLDRAYNEQFF. DNA for the CDR3: TGTGCCAGCAGTCTGGACAGGGCCTACAATGAGCAGTTCTTC.

This clonotype was found a few times. The chain employs TRBV20-1 and TRBJ2-1; 7 nucleotides match TRBD2. Germline CDR1 is DFQATT and CDR2 is SNEGSKA (reference sequence). J was trimmed by 6 bases and V by 2 bases; bases with no gene match: 10. The CDR3 runs 15 residues. The DNA of the CDR3 is TGCAGTGCTAGACCCTCTGGCGGGAGATTCAATGAGCAGTTCTTC. Residues: CSARPSGGRFNEQFF.

The chain employs TRBV20-1 and TRBJ2-3; D tentatively fits TRBD1 or TRBD2 (5 bases each). This CDR3 region has 19 residues. Germline loops: CDR1 DFQATT, CDR2 SNEGSKA (reference sequence). V lost 5 bases, J lost 0 bases, and 27 bases lay in between. The CDR3 nucleotides are TGCAGTGCTCCCCGTGCAGGGAGTGTCCGGCTGTCTAGCACAGATACGCAGTATTTT. This sequence encodes CSAPRAGSVRLSSTDTQYF.

The chain combines TRBV12-3 or TRBV12-4 with TRBJ1-4, with D possibly TRBD1 on 5 matching bases. The CDR3 sequence is 14 residues long. With 5 bases removed from V and 6 bases from J, the gap between germline ends came to 13 bases. CDR3 in DNA: TGTGCCAGCAGTACCGGGACGGGGTATGAAAAACTGTTTTTT. Translating gives CASSTGTGYEKLFF.

This clonotype was seen a handful of times. The CDR3 region is CASSQSRGAELGYTF. In DNA form, the CDR3 reads TGTGCCAGCAGCCAAAGCCGAGGAGCCGAACTGGGCTACACCTTC. The gene calls are TRBV3-1 and TRBJ1-2; D is undetermined. CDR1 is LGHDT and CDR2 is YNNKEL in the germline V gene (reference sequence). This CDR3 is built from 15 residues. Between the trimmed V and J ends, which lost 2 bases and 8 bases, there was a span of 18 bases.